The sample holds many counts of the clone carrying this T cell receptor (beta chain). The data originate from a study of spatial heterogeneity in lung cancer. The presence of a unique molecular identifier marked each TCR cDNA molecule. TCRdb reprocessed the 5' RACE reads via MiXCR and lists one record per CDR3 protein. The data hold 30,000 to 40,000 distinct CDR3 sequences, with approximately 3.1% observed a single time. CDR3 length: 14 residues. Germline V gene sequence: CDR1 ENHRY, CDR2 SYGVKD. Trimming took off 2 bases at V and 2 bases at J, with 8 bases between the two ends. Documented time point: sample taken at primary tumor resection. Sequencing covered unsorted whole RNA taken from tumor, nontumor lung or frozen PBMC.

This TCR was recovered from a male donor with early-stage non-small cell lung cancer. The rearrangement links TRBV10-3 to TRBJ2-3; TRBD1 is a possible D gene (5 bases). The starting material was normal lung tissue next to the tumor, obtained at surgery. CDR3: CAISEGQDTDTQYF. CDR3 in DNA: TGTGCCATCAGTGAGGGACAAGACACAGATACGCAGTATTTT.